This T cell receptor (beta chain) was captured in a study of cytomegalovirus exposure and HLA in healthy donors. General study results and limits: The authors later linked a missense DCLRE1C variant to TCR beta V- and J-gene trimming. Analyzed later, most CMV-associated TCR beta chains appeared HLA-restricted.

With 60 Vbeta and 13 Jbeta primers, the PCR was carried out. Assay used: immunoSEQ multiplex PCR; TCRdb lists only in-frame clones, some missing. The repertoire includes some 200,000 clones, around three quarters of them detected once, and 2% to 2.5% sits in the top ten. Trimming took off 6 bases at V and 4 bases at J, with 21 bases between the two ends. The CDR3 is 16 amino acids. Germline V CDR1 and CDR2: LNHNV, YYDKDF (reference sequence). Concerning this clone: Its antigen remains unidentified.

The sequence derives from a woman aged 25 to 39 in good health and CMV-seropositive. The sample comprised PBMCs. This chain links TRBV15 with TRBJ2-5; D perhaps matches TRBD1 (5 bases). CDR3 region: CATRFFDQGLVETQYF. CDR3 coding DNA: TGTGCCACCAGATTCTTTGATCAGGGTCTTGTAGAGACCCAGTACTTC. Together with reference TRBV15 and TRBJ2-5, the CDR3 gives the full variable domain: DAMVIQNPRYQVTQFGKPVTLSCSQTLNHNVMYWYQQKSSQAPKLLFHYYDKDFNNEADTPDNFQSRRPNTSFCFLDIRSPGLGDTAMYLCATRFFDQGLVETQYFGPGTRLLVL.